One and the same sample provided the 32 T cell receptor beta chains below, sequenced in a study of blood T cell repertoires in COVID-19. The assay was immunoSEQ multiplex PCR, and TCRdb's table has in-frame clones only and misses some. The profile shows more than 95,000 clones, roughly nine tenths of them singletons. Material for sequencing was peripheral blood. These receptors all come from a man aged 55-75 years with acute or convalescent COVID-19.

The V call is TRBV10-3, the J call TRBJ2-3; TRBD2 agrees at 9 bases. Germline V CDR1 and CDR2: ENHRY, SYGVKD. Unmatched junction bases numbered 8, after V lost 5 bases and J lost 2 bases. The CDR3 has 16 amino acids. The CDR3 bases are TGTGCCATCAGTACCCGACTAGCGGCCTACACAGATACGCAGTATTTT. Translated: CAISTRLAAYTDTQYF.

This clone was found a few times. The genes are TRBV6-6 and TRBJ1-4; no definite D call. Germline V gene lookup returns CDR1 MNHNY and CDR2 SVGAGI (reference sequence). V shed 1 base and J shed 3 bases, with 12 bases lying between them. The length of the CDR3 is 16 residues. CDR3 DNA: TGTGCCAGCAGTTACTTCCCTACTAGGGCTAATGAAAAACTGTTTTTT. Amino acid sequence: CASSYFPTRANEKLFF.

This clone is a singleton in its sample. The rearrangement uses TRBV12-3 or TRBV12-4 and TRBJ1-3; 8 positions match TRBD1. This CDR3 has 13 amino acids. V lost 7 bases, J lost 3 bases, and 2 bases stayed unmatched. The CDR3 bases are TGTGCCAGCAAGGGGACAGGTGGAAACACCATATATTTT. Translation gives CASKGTGGNTIYF.

The CDR3 coding sequence is TGTGCCAGCAGTGAGAGCTACTCTGGAAACACCATATATTTT. As protein: CASSESYSGNTIYF. The chain combines TRBV25-1 with TRBJ1-3, with no clear D. Germline V gene sequence: CDR1 MGHDK, CDR2 SYGVNS. V was cut by 3 bases and J by 0 bases, with 6 bases left in between. This CDR3 is 14 amino acids long. Complete variable domain (other parts from reference TRBV25-1 and TRBJ1-3): EADIYQTPRYLVIGTGKKITLECSQTMGHDKMYWYQQDPGMELHLIHYSYGVNSTEKGDLSSESTVSRIRTEHFPLTLESARPSHTSQYLCASSESYSGNTIYFGEGSWLTVV.

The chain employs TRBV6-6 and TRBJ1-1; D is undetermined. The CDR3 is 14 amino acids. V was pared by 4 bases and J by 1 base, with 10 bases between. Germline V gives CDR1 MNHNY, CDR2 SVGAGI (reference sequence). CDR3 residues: CASSFPLKNTEAFF. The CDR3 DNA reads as TGTGCCAGCAGTTTCCCTTTAAAGAACACTGAAGCTTTCTTT.

This CDR3 reads CSPRGISGTEAFF. The CDR3 DNA reads as TGCAGCCCGCGGGGGATTAGTGGCACTGAAGCTTTCTTT. The chain uses TRBV29-1 and TRBJ1-1; a weak D match, TRBD1 (5 bases). The V gene lost 8 bases and the J gene lost 4 bases, with 17 bases spanning the gap. The CDR3 spans 13 residues. Germline V gene lookup returns CDR1 SQVTM and CDR2 ANQGSEA.

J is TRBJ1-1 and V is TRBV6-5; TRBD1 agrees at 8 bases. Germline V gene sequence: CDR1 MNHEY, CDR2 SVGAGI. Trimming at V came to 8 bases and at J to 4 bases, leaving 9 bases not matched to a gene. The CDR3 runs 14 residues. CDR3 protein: CASLLTGGSTEAFF. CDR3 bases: TGTGCCAGCCTCCTTACAGGGGGAAGCACTGAAGCTTTCTTT.

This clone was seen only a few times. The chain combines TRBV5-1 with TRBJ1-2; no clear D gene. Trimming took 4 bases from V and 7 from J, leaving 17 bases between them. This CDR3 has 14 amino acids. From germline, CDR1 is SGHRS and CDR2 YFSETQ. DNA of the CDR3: TGCGCCAGCAGCACCCCAGCGGGGAATAGTGGCTACACCTTC. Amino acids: CASSTPAGNSGYTF.

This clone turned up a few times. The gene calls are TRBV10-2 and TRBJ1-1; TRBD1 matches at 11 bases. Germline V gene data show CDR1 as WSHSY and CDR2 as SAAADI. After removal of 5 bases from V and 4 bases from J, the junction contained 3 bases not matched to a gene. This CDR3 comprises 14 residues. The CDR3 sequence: CASSSGTGGTEAFF. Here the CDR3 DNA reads TGCGCCAGCAGTTCCGGGACAGGGGGCACTGAAGCTTTCTTT.

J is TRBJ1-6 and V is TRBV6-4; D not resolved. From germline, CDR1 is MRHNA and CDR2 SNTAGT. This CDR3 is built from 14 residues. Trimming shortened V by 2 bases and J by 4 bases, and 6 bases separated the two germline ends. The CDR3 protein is CASSDGGYNSPLHF. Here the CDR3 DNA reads TGTGCCAGCAGTGACGGAGGGTATAATTCACCCCTCCACTTT.

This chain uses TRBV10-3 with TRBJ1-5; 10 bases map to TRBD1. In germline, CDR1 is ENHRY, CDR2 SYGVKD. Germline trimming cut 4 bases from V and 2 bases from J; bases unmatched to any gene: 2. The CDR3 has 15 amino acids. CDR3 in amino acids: CAISVGTGGNQPQHF. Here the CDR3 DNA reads TGTGCCATCAGTGTTGGGACAGGGGGCAATCAGCCCCAGCATTTT.

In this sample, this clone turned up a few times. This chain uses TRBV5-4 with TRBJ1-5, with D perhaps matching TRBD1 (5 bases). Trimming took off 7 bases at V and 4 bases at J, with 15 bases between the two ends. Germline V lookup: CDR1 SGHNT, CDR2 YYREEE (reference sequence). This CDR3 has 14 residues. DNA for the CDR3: TGTGCCAGCGGGTCCGGAGGGGCTAATCAGCCCCAGCATTTT. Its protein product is CASGSGGANQPQHF.

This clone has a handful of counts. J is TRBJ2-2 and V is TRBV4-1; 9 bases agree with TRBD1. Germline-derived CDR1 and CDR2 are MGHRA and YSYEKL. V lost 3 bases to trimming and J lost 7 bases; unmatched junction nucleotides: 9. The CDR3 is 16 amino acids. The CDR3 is CASSQSDRGRSGELFF. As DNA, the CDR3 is TGCGCCAGCAGCCAGTCGGACAGGGGCCGAAGCGGGGAGCTGTTTTTT.

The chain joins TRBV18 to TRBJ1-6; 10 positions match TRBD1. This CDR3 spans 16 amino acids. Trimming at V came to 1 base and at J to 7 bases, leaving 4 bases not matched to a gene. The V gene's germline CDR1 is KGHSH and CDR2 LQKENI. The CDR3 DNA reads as TGTGCCAGCTCACCACGGACGGGACAGGGGAATTCACCCCTCCACTTT. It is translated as CASSPRTGQGNSPLHF. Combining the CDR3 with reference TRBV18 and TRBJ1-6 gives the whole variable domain NAGVMQNPRHLVRRRGQEARLRCSPMKGHSHVYWYRQLPEEGLKFMVYLQKENIIDESGMPKERFSAEFPKEGPSILRIQQVVRGDSAAYFCASSPRTGQGNSPLHFGNGTRLTVT.

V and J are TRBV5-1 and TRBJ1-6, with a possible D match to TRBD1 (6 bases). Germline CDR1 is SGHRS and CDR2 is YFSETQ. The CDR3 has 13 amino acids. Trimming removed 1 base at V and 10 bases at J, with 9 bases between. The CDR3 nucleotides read TGCGCCAGCAGCTTGCAGGGGCGATCACCCCTCCACTTT. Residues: CASSLQGRSPLHF.

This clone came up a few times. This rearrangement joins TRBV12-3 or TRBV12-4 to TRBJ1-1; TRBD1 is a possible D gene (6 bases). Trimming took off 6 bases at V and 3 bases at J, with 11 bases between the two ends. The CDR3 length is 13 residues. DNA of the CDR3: TGTGCCAGCAGCCTTAGGACAGACACTGAAGCTTTCTTT. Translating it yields CASSLRTDTEAFF.

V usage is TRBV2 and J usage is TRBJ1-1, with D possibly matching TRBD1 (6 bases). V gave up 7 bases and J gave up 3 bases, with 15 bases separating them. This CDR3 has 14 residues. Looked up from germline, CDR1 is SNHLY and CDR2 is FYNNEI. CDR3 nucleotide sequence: TGTGCCAGCACCACCAGGGGCAGGGACACTGAAGCTTTCTTT. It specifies CASTTRGRDTEAFF.

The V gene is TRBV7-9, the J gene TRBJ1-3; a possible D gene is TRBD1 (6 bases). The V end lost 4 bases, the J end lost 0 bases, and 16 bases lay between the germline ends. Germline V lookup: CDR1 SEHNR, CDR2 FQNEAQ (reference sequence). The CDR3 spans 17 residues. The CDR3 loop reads CASSSDSTAFSGNTIYF. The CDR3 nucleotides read TGTGCCAGCAGCTCGGACAGCACTGCATTCTCTGGAAACACCATATATTTT.

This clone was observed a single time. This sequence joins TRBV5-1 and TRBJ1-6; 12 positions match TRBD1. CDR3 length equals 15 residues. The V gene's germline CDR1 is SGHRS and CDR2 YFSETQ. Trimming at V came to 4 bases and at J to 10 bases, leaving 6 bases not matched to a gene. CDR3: CASSAGQGARSPLHF. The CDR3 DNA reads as TGCGCCAGCAGCGCGGGACAGGGGGCAAGATCACCCCTCCACTTT.

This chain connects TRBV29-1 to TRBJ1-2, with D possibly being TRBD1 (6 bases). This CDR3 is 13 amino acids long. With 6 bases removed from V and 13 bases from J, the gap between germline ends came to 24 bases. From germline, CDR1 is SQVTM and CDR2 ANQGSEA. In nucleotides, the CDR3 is TGCAGCGTCCTCGGACAGCCAGAGGATGTCTCCACCTTC. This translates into CSVLGQPEDVSTF.

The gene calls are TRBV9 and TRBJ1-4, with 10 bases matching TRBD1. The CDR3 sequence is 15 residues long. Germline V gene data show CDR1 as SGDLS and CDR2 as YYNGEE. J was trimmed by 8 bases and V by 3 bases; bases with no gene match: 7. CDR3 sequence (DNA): TGTGCCAGCAGCGCCTCGACAGGGGGCATGGAAAAACTGTTTTTT. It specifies CASSASTGGMEKLFF.

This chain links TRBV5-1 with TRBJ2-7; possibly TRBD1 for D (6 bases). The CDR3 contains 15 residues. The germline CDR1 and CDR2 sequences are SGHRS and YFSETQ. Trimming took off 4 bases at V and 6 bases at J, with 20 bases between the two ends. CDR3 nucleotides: TGCGCCAGCAGCGGACAAGGGGGAGCCCCTTCCGAGCAGTACTTC. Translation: CASSGQGGAPSEQYF.

Written as DNA, the CDR3 is TGTGCCAGCAGCCTTGCAGGGGTGGAGGGCTACACCTTC. This encodes CASSLAGVEGYTF. The chain couples TRBV7-9 to TRBJ1-2; D possibly corresponds to TRBD1 (6 bases). There are 13 residues in the CDR3. Germline assignment: CDR1 SEHNR and CDR2 FQNEAQ (reference sequence). Trimming took off 5 bases at V and 8 bases at J, with 15 bases between the two ends.

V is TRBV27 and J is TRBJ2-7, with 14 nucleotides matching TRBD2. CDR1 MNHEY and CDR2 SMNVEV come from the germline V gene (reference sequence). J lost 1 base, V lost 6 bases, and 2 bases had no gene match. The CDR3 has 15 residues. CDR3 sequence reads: CASRRTSGGSYEQYV. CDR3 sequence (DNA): TGTGCCAGCAGGCGGACTAGCGGGGGGTCCTACGAGCAGTACGTC.

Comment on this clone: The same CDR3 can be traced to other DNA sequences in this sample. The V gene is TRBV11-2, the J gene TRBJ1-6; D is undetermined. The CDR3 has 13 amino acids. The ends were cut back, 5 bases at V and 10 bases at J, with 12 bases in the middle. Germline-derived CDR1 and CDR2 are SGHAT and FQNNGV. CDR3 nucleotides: TGTGCCAGCAGCCTCGAGGTTGACTCACCCCTCCACTTT. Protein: CASSLEVDSPLHF.

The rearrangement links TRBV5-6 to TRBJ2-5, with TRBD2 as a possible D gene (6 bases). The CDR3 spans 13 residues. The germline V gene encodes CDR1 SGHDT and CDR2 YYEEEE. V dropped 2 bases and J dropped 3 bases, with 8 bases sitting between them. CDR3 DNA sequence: TGTGCCAGCAGCTTACGCGGGGAAGAGACCCAGTACTTC. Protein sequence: CASSLRGEETQYF.

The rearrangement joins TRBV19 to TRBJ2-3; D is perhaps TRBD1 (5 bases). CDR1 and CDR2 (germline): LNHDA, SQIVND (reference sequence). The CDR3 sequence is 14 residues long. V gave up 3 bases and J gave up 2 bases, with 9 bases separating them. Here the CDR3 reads CASSIVTATDTQYF. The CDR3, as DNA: TGTGCCAGTAGTATCGTGACAGCCACAGATACGCAGTATTTT.

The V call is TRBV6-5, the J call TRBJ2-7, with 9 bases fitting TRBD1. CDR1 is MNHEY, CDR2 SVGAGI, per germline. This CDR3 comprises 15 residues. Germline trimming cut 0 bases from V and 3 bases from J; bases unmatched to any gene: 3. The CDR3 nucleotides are TGTGCCAGCAGTTACTCGGGACAGGGCCGCTACGAGCAGTACTTC. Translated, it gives CASSYSGQGRYEQYF.

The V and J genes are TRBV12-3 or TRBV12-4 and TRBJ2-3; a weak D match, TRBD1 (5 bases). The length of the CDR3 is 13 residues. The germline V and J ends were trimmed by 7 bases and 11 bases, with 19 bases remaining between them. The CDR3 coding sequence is TGTGCCAGCACTTGGGTGGGGCGGTCTAAGCAGTATTTT. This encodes CASTWVGRSKQYF.

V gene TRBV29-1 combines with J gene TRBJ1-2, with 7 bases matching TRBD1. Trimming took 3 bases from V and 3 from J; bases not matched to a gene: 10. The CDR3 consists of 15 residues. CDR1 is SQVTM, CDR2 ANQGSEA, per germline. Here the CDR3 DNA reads TGCAGCGTTGATATGTCTCCAGGGACAGACTATGGCTACACCTTC. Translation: CSVDMSPGTDYGYTF.

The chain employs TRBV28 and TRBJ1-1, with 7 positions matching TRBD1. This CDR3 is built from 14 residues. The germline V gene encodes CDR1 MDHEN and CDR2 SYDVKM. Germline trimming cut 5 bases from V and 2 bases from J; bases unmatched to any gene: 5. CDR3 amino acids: CASSPGQTNTEAFF. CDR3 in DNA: TGTGCCAGCAGTCCGGGACAGACTAACACTGAAGCTTTCTTT.

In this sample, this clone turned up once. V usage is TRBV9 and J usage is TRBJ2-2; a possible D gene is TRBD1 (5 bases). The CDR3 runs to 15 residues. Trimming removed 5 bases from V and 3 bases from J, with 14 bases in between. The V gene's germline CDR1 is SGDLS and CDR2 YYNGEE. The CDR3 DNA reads TGTGCCAGCAGATACTCTGGGGCATACACCGGGGAGCTGTTTTTT. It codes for CASRYSGAYTGELFF.